Listed below are T cell receptor beta chains from one sample, sequenced in a study of identical twins. TCRdb independently ran MiXCR on the 5' RACE reads; one entry per CDR3 protein. Here the sample spans fewer than 250,000 distinct CDR3 sequences, approximately 16% being singletons. The sample also formed part of further work on T cells expressing NK-cell markers.

Sequenced sample: CD8+ T cells sorted from blood. The receptors were gathered from a young woman in good health. Both conserved end residues are part of each CDR3.

TRBV9,TRBJ2-1,CASSVDGLDNNEQFF
TRBV7-6,TRBJ2-1,CASSLVREGGNEQFF
TRBV7-9,TRBJ2-1,CASSFLQGDYYNEQFF
TRBV12-3/TRBV12-4,TRBJ2-1,CASGFGNEQFF
TRBV25-1,TRBJ2-6,CASSGGGRLHPSGANVLTF
TRBV9,TRBJ2-7,CASSVGTGLSYEQYF
TRBV3-1,TRBJ1-2,CASSQGLAGANYGYTF
TRBV20-1,TRBJ2-7,CSASPGTYEQYF
TRBV3-1,TRBJ2-2,CASSHGPGTTNTGELFF
TRBV12-3/TRBV12-4,TRBJ1-3,CAGGTEGRSSSGNTIYF
TRBV7-9,TRBJ2-2,CASSLHREGNTGELFF
TRBV7-9,TRBJ1-2,CASSLAAEYGYTF
TRBV25-1,TRBJ2-7,CASSESARDGRHYEQYF
TRBV27,TRBJ2-2,CASSSITLIADANTGELFF
TRBV12-3/TRBV12-4,TRBJ2-5,CASTDTATPQETQYF
TRBV10-3,TRBJ1-1,CAISESAGDMTEAFF
TRBV12-3/TRBV12-4,TRBJ1-2,CASSLWEENYGYTF
TRBV11-2,TRBJ1-2,CASSLGDQYTF
TRBV6-6,TRBJ1-5,CASSYFNQPQHF
TRBV10-3,TRBJ1-5,CAISQRKMGEGQPQHF
TRBV7-9,TRBJ1-2,CATLKTEYGYTF
TRBV10-3,TRBJ2-7,CAISDGLAGGPGYYEQYF
TRBV3-1,TRBJ2-3,CASSQKGQGIGKGTDTQYF
TRBV7-2,TRBJ2-1,CASSLEFEVRNEQFF
TRBV5-6,TRBJ2-1,CASSLSAVSYNEQFF
TRBV9,TRBJ2-1,CASSAGTGNPYQFF
TRBV7-9,TRBJ2-1,CASSEKDRVSYNEQFF
TRBV12-3/TRBV12-4,TRBJ2-7,CASSPGTSSYEQYF
TRBV5-1,TRBJ1-2,CASSAGTGYFLANYGYTF
TRBV12-3/TRBV12-4,TRBJ1-4,CASSFVGRGNNEKLFF
TRBV27,TRBJ1-1,CASSSQGANTEAFF
TRBV5-5,TRBJ1-1,CASSLQFTEAFF
TRBV12-5,TRBJ1-1,CASGLVHRGRDTEAFF
TRBV12-3/TRBV12-4,TRBJ2-2,CASSPTGGETGELFF
TRBV7-2,TRBJ2-3,CASSSITDTQYF
TRBV10-3,TRBJ1-1,CAISKEGRTEAFF
TRBV6-1,TRBJ2-2,CASRNMNTGELFF
TRBV12-3/TRBV12-4,TRBJ2-7,CASTGLGDGEQYF
TRBV4-3,TRBJ2-1,CASSQFSGSTEQFF
TRBV7-2,TRBJ2-5,CASSLGHSQETQYF
TRBV6-5,TRBJ2-3,CASSPTSGITDTQYF
TRBV12-3/TRBV12-4,TRBJ2-1,CASSLSGQGISNEQFF
TRBV20-1,TRBJ2-2,CSAGTGITGELFF
TRBV29-1,TRBJ2-1,CSVEGASPLEQFF
TRBV25-1,TRBJ1-2,CASSAWDFYGYTF
TRBV9,TRBJ2-1,CASSAHLPGSSVGEQFF
TRBV27,TRBJ2-2,CASSAGTYTGELFF
TRBV3-1,TRBJ2-7,CASSQDEGGRVEQYF
TRBV7-7,TRBJ1-5,CATIQGSKGNQPQHF
TRBV10-3,TRBJ2-7,CAISPPSRSYEQYF
TRBV7-9,TRBJ2-3,CASSLGPTSSTDTQYF
TRBV28,TRBJ2-7,CASSSPLGGGSAFYEQYF
TRBV25-1,TRBJ1-5,CASSDGVQPQHF
TRBV20-1,TRBJ1-6,CSASGPNRESSPLHF
TRBV7-6,TRBJ2-5,CASSLGRGLQETQYF